This is a list of T cell receptor beta chains from one sample in a study of cytomegalovirus exposure and HLA in healthy donors. Method: immunoSEQ multiplex PCR; TCRdb's copy keeps in-frame clones and lacks some. Found here are over 100,000 clones, around 76% of them singletons; the top ten hold roughly 7.3%. The specimen was PBMCs. The receptor source for this set is a male donor in good health and CMV-seronegative. Both conserved end residues are part of each CDR3. The D gene is left open where the match is weak. Rows give clone size only sometimes, using once, few, many, or a class for an expanded clone.

clone_size	d_call	j_call	v_call	cdr3_nt	cdr3_aa
NA	TRBD2	TRBJ2-2	TRBV9	TGTGCCAGCAGCGTAGATTTGGCTAGCGGGATGGTAAGGACCGGGGAGCTGTTTTTT	CASSVDLASGMVRTGELFF
NA	TRBD1	TRBJ2-7	TRBV25-1	TGTGCCAGCAGTGCCCGGACAGGGGGCGCTGAGCAGTACTTC	CASSARTGGAEQYF
NA	NA	TRBJ2-7	TRBV7-3	TGTGCCAGCAGCTTATGGGCGGGGTACGAGCAGTACTTC	CASSLWAGYEQYF
once	NA	TRBJ2-1	TRBV5-1	TGCGCCAGCAGCTCGGGTTTTATCCTCTCAAGCAAGAATGAGCAGTTCTTC	CASSSGFILSSKNEQFF
NA	NA	TRBJ1-2	TRBV7-2	TGTGCCAGCAGCTTACCCTTCCCATTTGGAGGGCGGAATGGCTACACCTTC	CASSLPFPFGGRNGYTF
NA	TRBD2	TRBJ2-1	TRBV7-3	TGTGCCAGCAGCCAAGAAGCGGGAGGAGTCGGTAACTACAATGAGCAGTTCTTC	CASSQEAGGVGNYNEQFF
NA	NA	TRBJ2-3	TRBV4-2	TGTGCCAGCAGCCAAGATCCGGGGGTAACAGATACGCAGTATTTT	CASSQDPGVTDTQYF
NA	TRBD2	TRBJ2-1	TRBV28	TGTGCCAGCAGTGCCGCCCCCGGACTAGCGGGAGGGGACAATGAGCAGTTCTTC	CASSAAPGLAGGDNEQFF
NA	TRBD1	TRBJ1-2	TRBV2	TGTGCCAGCAGTGAAGCAGGGGGCGGGTCTGAGGGCTACACCTTC	CASSEAGGGSEGYTF
few	TRBD1	TRBJ1-5	TRBV28	TGTGCCAGCACCCTACAGGGGAGGCAGCCCCAGCATTTT	CASTLQGRQPQHF
NA	NA	TRBJ2-7	TRBV7-2	TGTGCCAGCAGCTTAGGCAGGGTTCCCTACGAGCAGTACTTC	CASSLGRVPYEQYF
NA	TRBD1	TRBJ1-2	TRBV4-2	TGTGCCAGCAGCCAATTACTCCAGGGGGCTAATGGCTACACCTTC	CASSQLLQGANGYTF
NA	TRBD1	TRBJ2-7	TRBV7-8	TGTGCCAGCAGCTTCCCGGGACAGGGCTACGAGCAGTACTTC	CASSFPGQGYEQYF
NA	TRBD1	TRBJ2-5	TRBV5-1	TGCGCCAGCAGCTTGAGGACAGGAGAGACCCAGTACTTC	CASSLRTGETQYF
NA	NA	TRBJ2-5	TRBV19	TGTGCCAGTAGTCCACGTGTCGTGGGAGTCAGTCAAGAGACCCAGTACTTC	CASSPRVVGVSQETQYF
NA	NA	TRBJ2-7	TRBV4-1	TGCGCCAGCAGCCAAGTCCAAGCTCGCTACGAGCAGTACTTC	CASSQVQARYEQYF
NA	NA	TRBJ1-2	TRBV29-1	TGCAGCGTTGATGTGAGGACAATTGGCTACACCTTC	CSVDVRTIGYTF
once	TRBD2	TRBJ2-5	TRBV7-2	TGTGCCAGCAGCCCCACCGAAAGACCGGGGGGAACCCAGTACTTC	CASSPTERPGGTQYF
NA	TRBD1	TRBJ1-1	TRBV7-9	TGTTCCAGCAGCTTAGTCTTAGGGGGCAACACTGAAGCTTTCTTT	CSSSLVLGGNTEAFF
NA	NA	TRBJ2-2	TRBV9	TGTGCCAGCAGCGTGGCTGGAGACCTACTTTGGCTGAACACCGGGGAGCTGTTTTTT	CASSVAGDLLWLNTGELFF
NA	NA	TRBJ2-3	TRBV7-2	TGTGCCACCACGAAGGGGACACCAGTCACAGATACGCAGTATTTT	CATTKGTPVTDTQYF
NA	NA	TRBJ1-5	TRBV7-9	TGTGCCAGCAGCCCTGGCCCCAGGGGTTCAGGCAATCAGCCCCAGCATTTT	CASSPGPRGSGNQPQHF
NA	TRBD2	TRBJ2-1	TRBV5-6	TGTGCCAGCAGCTTAATAGCGGGAGCCTCCCATGAGCAGTTCTTC	CASSLIAGASHEQFF
NA	TRBD1	TRBJ1-1	TRBV7-3	TGTGCCAGCAGCTTAGGAGGGGACAGAGGCACTGAAGCTTTCTTT	CASSLGGDRGTEAFF
NA	TRBD1	TRBJ2-5	TRBV7-6	TGTGCCAGCAGCTTAGGGCAGGGGGCCGCCGGCCCCCAGTACTTC	CASSLGQGAAGPQYF
few	TRBD2	TRBJ2-7	TRBV18	TGTGCCAGCTCACCACTGGGGGGCAGGACTAGCGGGATAGACGAGCAGTACTTC	CASSPLGGRTSGIDEQYF
NA	NA	TRBJ2-7	TRBV7-9	TGTGCCAGCAGCTTAGACACCACCAAGTACTTC	CASSLDTTKYF
NA	TRBD1	TRBJ1-2	TRBV7-9	TGTGCCAGCAGCTTAGGACAGGGGTATGGCTACACCTTC	CASSLGQGYGYTF
NA	NA	TRBJ1-1	TRBV7-3	TGTGCCAGCAGCTTAATGCCACAGTTGAACACTGAAGCTTTCTTT	CASSLMPQLNTEAFF
NA	TRBD1	TRBJ2-7	TRBV27	TGTGCCAGCAGTCCCCGGACAGGGGGCTTTTCTCCCTACGAGCAGTACTTC	CASSPRTGGFSPYEQYF
once	TRBD1	TRBJ1-6	TRBV28	TGTGCCAGCACTGGGACAGCCAATTCACCCCTCCACTTT	CASTGTANSPLHF
NA	TRBD1	TRBJ2-3	TRBV19	TGTGCCAGTAGTATGGGGACAGGGGATACGCAGTATTTT	CASSMGTGDTQYF
NA	NA	TRBJ2-2	TRBV25-1	TGTGCCAGCACCCGACCTGGAGACACCGGGGAGCTGTTTTTT	CASTRPGDTGELFF
NA	NA	TRBJ1-1	TRBV5-6	TGTGCCAGCAGCTTGTGGAGAGGCGAACCTGAAGCTTTCTTT	CASSLWRGEPEAFF
NA	NA	TRBJ1-6	TRBV5-4	TGTGCCAGCAGCTTGGTCGGGGGGGGTTCACCCCTCCACTTT	CASSLVGGGSPLHF
NA	NA	TRBJ2-2	TRBV2	TGTGCCAGCAGAGGGGCGGTAGGGCTGTTTTTT	CASRGAVGLFF
few	TRBD1	TRBJ1-1	TRBV6-5	TGTGCCAGCAGTTACTCAAGGAGACAGGGACGCACTGAAGCTTTCTTT	CASSYSRRQGRTEAFF
few	TRBD2	TRBJ2-1	TRBV19	TGTGCCAGTAGTATCGTCCCTAGCGGGACTTACAATGAGCAGTTCTTC	CASSIVPSGTYNEQFF
NA	TRBD1	TRBJ2-7	TRBV5-8	TGTGCCAGCGAACCGGGACAGGGGCTCTACGAGCAGTACTTC	CASEPGQGLYEQYF
NA	NA	TRBJ2-5	TRBV7-8	TGTGCCAGCAGCTCCGGGTGGCAGGGTCAGTTGGAGACCCAGTACTTC	CASSSGWQGQLETQYF
NA	TRBD1	TRBJ1-2	TRBV5-4	TGTGCCAGCAGCTTTTCCCCCAGGACAGGGACGTATGATGGCTACACCTTC	CASSFSPRTGTYDGYTF
once	TRBD2	TRBJ2-4	TRBV4-1	TGCGCCAGCAGCTCCCCCCGACTAGCGGGAGGGCCAGGGGGGAACATTCAGTACTTC	CASSSPRLAGGPGGNIQYF
NA	NA	TRBJ2-1	TRBV15	TGTGCCACCAGCCCCCAGAAGCTTAGAGGCTACAATGAGCAGTTCTTC	CATSPQKLRGYNEQFF
NA	TRBD2	TRBJ2-2	TRBV4-3	TGCGCCAGCAAAAAAAACGCGGGAGGGCCCGGCGGGGAGCTGTTTTTT	CASKKNAGGPGGELFF
NA	NA	TRBJ2-1	TRBV28	TGTGCCAGCAGTGTAATCAGGGTTGCCGGCTCCTACAATGAGCAGTTCTTC	CASSVIRVAGSYNEQFF
once	NA	TRBJ1-5	TRBV6-5	TGTGCCAGCAGCCCGGGCAGGGTGGATCAGCCCCAGCATTTT	CASSPGRVDQPQHF
NA	TRBD1	TRBJ2-1	TRBV19	TGTGCCAGTAGTACTACAGGGGTTGCCTACAATGAGCAGTTCTTC	CASSTTGVAYNEQFF
NA	TRBD1	TRBJ1-2	TRBV9	TGTGCCAGCACTCGGGACAGGGGTTTGTTCAATGGCTACACCTTC	CASTRDRGLFNGYTF
NA	NA	TRBJ2-2	TRBV21-1	TGTGCCAGCAGCTCGACTAGCGTGACCCTACGTAGCACCGGGGAGCTGTTTTTT	CASSSTSVTLRSTGELFF
NA	NA	TRBJ1-1	TRBV28	TGTGCCAGCAGTTTGGGCAGGGTGCACACTGAAGCTTTCTTT	CASSLGRVHTEAFF
NA	NA	TRBJ2-5	TRBV28	TGTGCCAGCAGGCCCAGGGATAAATCCCCAGAGACCCAGTACTTC	CASRPRDKSPETQYF
NA	NA	TRBJ1-1	TRBV18	TGTGCCAGCTCACCATTACCCGCGACAGGCGACACTGAAGCTTTCTTT	CASSPLPATGDTEAFF
NA	NA	TRBJ2-1	TRBV7-7	TGTGCTAGCAGCTCGAAAAAAGGGGGATACAATGAGCAGTTCTTC	CASSSKKGGYNEQFF
NA	NA	TRBJ1-2	TRBV28	TGTGCCAGCACACTAAGCAACTATGGCTACACCTTC	CASTLSNYGYTF
NA	NA	TRBJ1-4	TRBV18	TGTGCCAGCTCAAACGGTTTGAACGAAAAACTGTTTTTT	CASSNGLNEKLFF